Listed below are T cell receptor beta chains from one sample, sequenced in a study of blood T cells in healthy people across ages. TCRdb used MiXCR to reprocess the 5' RACE reads, holding one entry per CDR3 protein. The sample holds 1.2 million to 1.5 million distinct CDR3 sequences, 42% seen once. Sequencing input: blood. These receptors all stem from a woman in her late teens or twenties in good health. CDR3s include the opening cysteine and the closing phenylalanine or tryptophan. A D gene is named only where the DNA matches it firmly. Clone size is not always given. Where it is, it says once, few, many or a class for expanded clones.

.,TRBJ2-4,.,TRBV4-1,CASSQDGLPLDKNIQYF
.,TRBJ2-1,.,TRBV20-1,CSANSPLTGSDEQFF
.,TRBJ2-5,.,TRBV7-9,CASSVKQGRETQYF
.,.,.,TRBV5-5,CASSESSKGHEQYF
.,TRBJ2-7,.,TRBV25-1,CASRAKWGAYEQYF
.,TRBJ2-3,TRBD1,TRBV2,CASRDDRGKDTQYF
few,TRBJ2-1,TRBD2,TRBV24-1,CATSDHGTTNEQFF
.,TRBJ1-1,.,TRBV28,CASRMTGPEAFF
few,TRBJ2-5,.,TRBV20-1,CSAHRDPETQYF
.,TRBJ2-7,.,TRBV3-1,CASSQEWATLDYEQYF